These T cell receptor beta chains were read from a single sample in a study of early T cells in non-severe SARS-CoV-2 infection. From the 5' RACE reads, TCRdb called clonotypes with MiXCR, one entry per CDR3 protein. The sample consists of tens of thousands of distinct CDR3 sequences, approximately 5% of them appearing once. Sequencing used whole blood. Every receptor here comes from an adult who was a healthcare worker with PCR-confirmed SARS-CoV-2 infection or an uninfected control (not recorded which). Both conserved end residues are part of each CDR3. A D gene is named only where the DNA matches it firmly. Rows may omit the clone size; those that give it use once, few, many or a size class.

-,TRBJ2-1,TRBV7-6,many,CASSPGSYNEQFF,TGTGCCAGCAGCCCGGGCTCTTACAATGAGCAGTTCTTC
-,TRBJ2-2,TRBV7-2,many,CASSFVQGSSLINTGELFF,TGTGCCAGCAGCTTTGTTCAGGGATCCTCCCTGATAAACACCGGGGAGCTGTTTTTT
TRBD1,TRBJ1-5,TRBV6-2/TRBV6-3,many,CASSYSGQGAPGQPQHF,TGTGCCAGCAGTTACTCGGGACAGGGGGCGCCGGGTCAGCCCCAGCATTTT
TRBD2,TRBJ2-1,TRBV4-1,many,CASSQEAGGADNEQFF,TGCGCCAGCAGCCAAGAAGCGGGGGGGGCCGACAATGAGCAGTTCTTC
-,TRBJ2-7,TRBV28,many,CASSSYREGQYF,TGTGCCAGCAGTTCGTACAGGGAAGGGCAGTACTTC
-,TRBJ2-7,TRBV6-1,many,CASRETGFRNEQYF,TGTGCCAGCAGAGAAACAGGGTTTAGGAACGAGCAGTACTTC
TRBD1,TRBJ2-1,TRBV12-3/TRBV12-4,many,CATRGNNNEQFF,TGTGCCACCAGGGGGAACAACAATGAGCAGTTCTTC
TRBD1,TRBJ1-1,TRBV20-1,many,CSALRGTGNTEAFF,TGCAGTGCTCTGCGGGGGACAGGGAACACTGAAGCTTTCTTT
-,TRBJ1-2,TRBV29-1,few,CSVLQQGYDGYTF,TGCAGCGTGCTTCAACAGGGTTATGATGGCTACACCTTC
TRBD1,TRBJ2-1,TRBV4-1,many,CASSLTGLSYNEQFF,TGCGCCAGCAGCCTGACAGGGCTGTCTTACAATGAGCAGTTCTTC
-,TRBJ2-5,TRBV29-1,few,CSVDPGTLARETQYF,TGCAGCGTTGACCCCGGGACCCTTGCGCGGGAGACCCAGTACTTC
TRBD1,TRBJ1-4,TRBV4-3,many,CASSQEGTVNEKLFF,TGCGCCAGCAGCCAAGAAGGGACAGTTAATGAAAAACTGTTTTTT
TRBD1,TRBJ2-7,TRBV3-1,many,CASSQGQGYEQYF,TGTGCCAGCAGCCAAGGACAGGGCTACGAGCAGTACTTC
-,TRBJ2-5,TRBV3-1,many,CASSQGRKETQYF,TGTGCCAGCAGCCAAGGGAGAAAAGAGACCCAGTACTTC
-,TRBJ2-7,TRBV18,many,CASSPRQVYEQYF,TGTGCCAGCTCGCCGCGTCAAGTCTACGAGCAGTACTTC
-,TRBJ1-5,TRBV6-1,many,CASSEVDYGQPQHF,TGTGCCAGCAGTGAAGTAGACTATGGTCAGCCCCAGCATTTT
-,TRBJ2-1,TRBV30,few,CAWSVIGSYNEQFF,TGTGCCTGGAGTGTAATCGGGTCCTACAATGAGCAGTTCTTC
TRBD1,TRBJ2-7,TRBV11-2,few,CASSLISGQGGEQYF,TGTGCCAGCAGCTTAATCTCTGGACAGGGTGGCGAGCAGTACTTC
TRBD1,TRBJ1-2,TRBV28,medium-sized,CASSGGQSNYGYTF,TGTGCCAGCAGTGGGGGACAGAGTAACTATGGCTACACCTTC
-,TRBJ2-5,TRBV3-1,-,CASSQDLMGSSGNQETQYF,TGTGCCAGCAGCCAGGACTTAATGGGGAGTTCGGGAAACCAAGAGACCCAGTACTTC
TRBD2,TRBJ2-3,TRBV5-4,many,CASSPRGGRGTDTQYF,TGTGCCAGCAGCCCTCGGGGGGGGCGCGGCACAGATACGCAGTATTTT
TRBD1,TRBJ1-5,TRBV4-1,many,CASSQQRQGLLGPQHF,TGCGCCAGCAGCCAACAACGACAGGGGTTATTGGGGCCCCAGCATTTT
-,TRBJ1-1,TRBV12-3/TRBV12-4,medium-sized,CASSSDAYTEAFF,TGTGCCAGCAGTTCCGACGCTTACACTGAAGCTTTCTTT
-,TRBJ2-2,TRBV2,many,CASRAGKGASTGELFF,TGTGCCAGCAGGGCTGGGAAGGGTGCGAGCACCGGGGAGCTGTTTTTT
-,TRBJ1-1,TRBV12-3/TRBV12-4,many,CASSLLGRAFF,TGTGCCAGCAGTTTATTGGGACGAGCTTTCTTT
TRBD1,TRBJ1-4,TRBV2,many,CASSEAPGTGSEKLFF,TGTGCCAGCAGTGAAGCTCCCGGGACAGGGAGTGAAAAACTGTTTTTT
-,TRBJ1-2,TRBV20-1,many,CSARAGSNYGYTF,TGCAGTGCTAGAGCAGGGTCTAACTATGGCTACACCTTC
TRBD2,TRBJ2-1,TRBV20-1,many,CSARVSGSPSEQFF,TGCAGTGCTAGGGTTAGCGGGAGTCCTAGTGAGCAGTTCTTC
-,TRBJ1-5,TRBV2,many,CASSEIGQSGQPQHF,TGTGCCAGCAGTGAAATAGGACAGTCTGGTCAGCCCCAGCATTTT
-,TRBJ2-3,TRBV7-2,many,CASKAYATDTQYF,TGTGCCAGCAAGGCTTACGCGACAGATACGCAGTATTTT
-,TRBJ2-3,TRBV24-1,many,CATSQGPDTQYF,TGTGCCACCAGTCAGGGACCAGATACGCAGTATTTT
-,TRBJ2-7,TRBV10-1,many,CASSESQGLTEQYF,TGCGCCAGCAGTGAGTCCCAGGGATTGACCGAGCAGTACTTC
-,TRBJ2-7,TRBV12-3/TRBV12-4,few,CASSFDVEQYF,TGTGCCAGCAGTTTCGATGTAGAGCAGTACTTC
-,TRBJ2-3,TRBV4-2,many,CASSQGESSPSDTQYF,TGTGCCAGCAGCCAAGGCGAGTCATCCCCCTCAGATACGCAGTATTTT
-,TRBJ1-2,TRBV7-9,many,CASSLVTRGKHGYTF,TGTGCCAGCAGCTTAGTTACCAGGGGAAAGCATGGCTACACCTTC
-,TRBJ2-1,TRBV29-1,many,CSVDWTAYDNEQFF,TGCAGCGTTGATTGGACAGCTTACGACAATGAGCAGTTCTTC
-,TRBJ1-6,TRBV7-9,few,CASSQTRDDSPLHF,TGTGCCAGCAGCCAGACACGGGACGATTCACCCCTCCACTTT
TRBD1,TRBJ2-5,TRBV9,few,CASSATGAMGGETQYF,TGTGCCAGCAGCGCGACAGGGGCGATGGGGGGAGAGACCCAGTACTTC
TRBD1,TRBJ1-1,TRBV9,many,CASSAHGTENTEAFF,TGTGCCAGCAGCGCCCACGGGACAGAGAACACTGAAGCTTTCTTT
-,TRBJ2-1,TRBV15,many,CATSRVIGATNNEQFF,TGTGCCACCAGCAGAGTGATCGGGGCGACCAACAATGAGCAGTTCTTC
-,TRBJ2-7,TRBV12-3/TRBV12-4,many,CASRISPGHEQYF,TGTGCCAGCCGTATTAGCCCGGGGCACGAGCAGTACTTC
TRBD1,TRBJ1-2,TRBV27,many,CASRLQGPSYGYTF,TGTGCCAGCAGATTACAGGGGCCCTCCTATGGCTACACCTTC
TRBD1,TRBJ1-1,TRBV29-1,many,CSVGPGGLGTEAFF,TGCAGCGTTGGCCCAGGGGGCTTAGGAACTGAAGCTTTCTTT
TRBD1,TRBJ1-5,TRBV28,few,CASSFGTGNQPQHF,TGTGCCAGCAGTTTTGGGACAGGCAATCAGCCCCAGCATTTT
TRBD1,TRBJ2-7,TRBV6-6,-,CASNGQGQYEQYF,TGTGCCAGCAACGGACAGGGGCAATACGAGCAGTACTTC
-,TRBJ1-1,TRBV7-9,many,CASSSPEDTEAFF,TGTGCCAGCAGCTCTCCCGAGGACACTGAAGCTTTCTTT
-,TRBJ2-7,TRBV7-6,many,CASRRTGFSYEQYF,TGTGCCAGCAGAAGAACAGGGTTTTCCTACGAGCAGTACTTC
-,TRBJ2-4,TRBV12-3/TRBV12-4,-,CASSLAGVTNIQYF,TGTGCCAGCAGTTTAGCCGGGGTTACAAACATTCAGTACTTC
-,TRBJ2-1,TRBV24-1,many,CATSDFNRGGNEQFF,TGTGCCACCAGTGATTTTAATAGGGGGGGCAATGAGCAGTTCTTC
-,TRBJ2-5,TRBV18,many,CASSVQETQYF,TGTGCCAGCTCAGTCCAAGAGACCCAGTACTTC
TRBD1,TRBJ2-2,TRBV6-2/TRBV6-3,medium-sized,CASIDRDRGSTGELFF,TGTGCCAGCATTGATCGGGACAGGGGGTCCACCGGGGAGCTGTTTTTT
-,TRBJ2-7,TRBV20-1,many,CSARGGQGYEQYF,TGCAGTGCCCGGGGGGGACAGGGCTACGAGCAGTACTTC
TRBD1,TRBJ1-2,TRBV6-6,many,CASSYGGTGGSYGYTF,TGTGCCAGCAGTTACGGCGGGACAGGGGGTAGCTATGGCTACACCTTC
TRBD2,TRBJ2-2,TRBV6-6,many,CASSYRASGGAGTGELFF,TGTGCCAGCAGTTATAGGGCTAGCGGGGGGGCTGGCACCGGGGAGCTGTTTTTT
-,TRBJ2-3,TRBV7-2,-,CASSRDTDTQYF,TGTGCCAGCAGCCGAGACACAGATACGCAGTATTTT
TRBD1,TRBJ1-4,TRBV4-1,many,CASSQGGRGNEKLFF,TGCGCCAGCAGCCAAGGCGGCAGGGGGAACGAAAAACTGTTTTTT
-,TRBJ2-3,TRBV7-6,many,CASSLTGTSTDTQYF,TGTGCCAGCAGCTTAACCGGGACTAGCACAGATACGCAGTATTTT
-,TRBJ2-3,TRBV12-3/TRBV12-4,-,CASSLITTDTQYF,TGTGCCAGCAGTTTAATCACCACAGATACGCAGTATTTT